One sample yielded the 9 T cell receptor beta chains listed below, sequenced in a study of blood T cell repertoires in COVID-19. Clones were read by immunoSEQ multiplex PCR, and TCRdb kept only the in-frame ones, dropping some. This repertoire shows 31,000 or so clones, approximately 85% found once; its top ten account for roughly 7%. The sample taken for sequencing was peripheral blood. All receptors come from a human donor in a cohort sampled during active COVID-19.

This clone was seen a few times. This chain connects TRBV11-3 to TRBJ2-5, with 8 nucleotides matching TRBD1. There are 17 residues in the CDR3. V lost 2 bases, J lost 2 bases, and 10 bases stayed unmatched. From germline, CDR1 is SGHNT and CDR2 YENEEA. CDR3 nucleotides: TGTGCCAGCAGCTTAAACCCCCCCCGGACAGGGCAAGAGACCCAGTACTTC. Amino acids: CASSLNPPRTGQETQYF. The variable domain in full, with the rest retrieved from reference TRBV11-3 and TRBJ2-5, is EAGVVQSPRYKIIEKKQPVAFWCNPISGHNTLYWYLQNLGQGPELLIRYENEEAVDDSQLPKDRFSAERLKGVDSTLKIQPAELGDSAVYLCASSLNPPRTGQETQYFGPGTRLLVL.

The J gene is TRBJ1-4, the V gene TRBV5-4; TRBD1 matches at 10 bases. V gave up 4 bases and J gave up 6 bases; unmatched junction bases: 3. Germline CDR1 is SGHNT and CDR2 is YYREEE (reference sequence). This CDR3 has 14 amino acids. CDR3 sequence: CASSRGTGDEKLFF. CDR3 DNA: TGTGCCAGCAGCAGGGGGACAGGGGATGAAAAACTGTTTTTT.

The CDR3 DNA reads TGTGCCAGCAGTTACTCACCTAGCGGATACCTCACAGATACGCAGTATTTT. It encodes CASSYSPSGYLTDTQYF. The chain combines TRBV6-2 or TRBV6-3 with TRBJ2-3, with 7 positions matching TRBD2. The length of the CDR3 is 17 residues. Germline V gene data show CDR1 as MNHEY and CDR2 as SVGEGT. V trimming: 0 bases; J trimming: 2 bases; junction bases outside the gene matches: 8.

CDR3 DNA: TGCGCCAGCAGCTTCCGGGGGGCCGAGCAGTACTTC. Translation gives CASSFRGAEQYF. The chain carries TRBV5-1 and TRBJ2-7, with a weak D call TRBD2 (7 bases). Germline V gives CDR1 SGHRS, CDR2 YFSETQ. The CDR3 consists of 12 residues. The V end was cut by 2 bases, the J end by 6 bases, with 9 bases between.

J is TRBJ1-3 and V is TRBV2; possible D gene TRBD1, 6 bases. V gave up 7 bases and J gave up 0 bases, with 10 bases separating them. CDR1 and CDR2 from the germline V gene are SNHLY and FYNNEI. The CDR3 runs 14 residues. This CDR3 reads CASTKQGSGNTIYF. CDR3 nucleotides: TGTGCCAGCACGAAACAGGGCTCTGGAAACACCATATATTTT.

This clone was seen a few times. The gene calls are TRBV10-1 and TRBJ2-1, with 9 bases fitting TRBD1. The V gene end was trimmed by 4 bases and the J gene end by 7 bases; junction bases not matched to a gene: 8. Germline V gene lookup returns CDR1 WNHNN and CDR2 SYGVQD (reference sequence). The CDR3 totals 15 residues. In DNA, the CDR3 is TGCGCCAGCAGTGCGACAGGGGGTATTGGAAATGAGCAGTTCTTC. Translation gives CASSATGGIGNEQFF.

The chain joins TRBV6-6 to TRBJ1-2; 7 bases are a match to TRBD1. Trimming at V came to 0 bases and at J to 7 bases, leaving 2 bases not matched to a gene. Germline values: CDR1 MNHNY, CDR2 SVGAGI (reference sequence). The CDR3 has 13 amino acids. CDR3 bases: TGTGCCAGCAGTTACTCCTCAGGGGGTGGCTACACCTTC. Its protein product is CASSYSSGGGYTF.

This clone was counted only a few times. The chain is built from TRBV27 and TRBJ1-5; 8 bases match TRBD1. The CDR3 length is 16 residues. The V and J ends lost 5 bases and 6 bases, in that order; junction bases with no gene match: 12. CDR1 is MNHEY and CDR2 is SMNVEV in the germline V gene (reference sequence). The CDR3 reads CASSAGQGVLAQPQHF. The CDR3 DNA follows: TGTGCCAGCAGTGCTGGACAGGGAGTGTTGGCTCAGCCCCAGCATTTT.

The chain is built from TRBV4-1 and TRBJ1-2, with a weak D call TRBD1 (5 bases). With 7 bases removed from V and 2 bases from J, the gap between germline ends came to 5 bases. CDR1 is MGHRA and CDR2 is YSYEKL in the germline V gene. This CDR3 comprises 11 residues. In DNA form, the CDR3 reads TGCGCCAGCACAGGGAACTATGGCTACACCTTC. This encodes CASTGNYGYTF.